This T cell receptor (beta chain) was captured by sequencing in a study of PD-L1 blockade in urothelial cancer. Overall study: Bladder-origin urothelial cancer in males described most of the 29 patients. T cells were recovered from blood samples at a median of 141,255. The study, taken as a whole, reports: Durable benefit accompanied greater 3-week expansion of tumor-associated blood clones.

About this clone: Its antigen remains unidentified.

Each PCR reaction had synthetic TCR analog templates spiked into it. Produced via immunoSEQ multiplex PCR; TCRdb's table is partial and in-frame only. The data contain more than 60,000 clones, 88% of them singletons. Documented time point: peripheral blood 6 weeks after treatment start. Sequenced material: PBMCs, taken around atezolizumab (anti-PD-L1) treatment. This TCR was sampled from a man between 60 and 75 years old with urothelial cancer.

CDR3 coding DNA: TGTGCCAGCAAGACACCCAGGGGGCACACTGAAGCTTTCTTT. Residues: CASKTPRGHTEAFF. The chain is built from TRBV19 and TRBJ1-1, with 8 bases matching TRBD1. V shed 9 bases, J shed 3 bases, and the junction held 9 bases outside the gene matches. The CDR3 is made up of 14 amino acids. The germline V gene encodes CDR1 LNHDA and CDR2 SQIVND (reference sequence).